In this sample, the clone carrying this T cell receptor (beta chain) turned up a few times. This may arise from a read error, as a much more abundant clone is one base away. None of the included patients had other autoimmune diseases, uncontrolled infections, pregnancy or lactation, as these led to exclusion. Amplification targeted the TCR beta CDR3 regions, with RNA transcripts as the source material. RT-PCR was first run with HTBI primers, then multiplex PCR in a second round. A single record per CDR3 protein comes from TCRdb applying MiXCR to the multiplex PCR reads. The sample includes about 480,000 distinct CDR3 sequences, approximately 14% of them seen just once. Trimming at V came to 4 bases and at J to 0 bases, leaving 5 bases not matched to a gene. From germline, CDR1 is SGDLS and CDR2 YYNGEE. The CDR3 consists of 16 residues. The data derive from a study of Graves' ophthalmopathy and Graves' hyperthyroidism.

Sequencing was done on a sample of blood. This chain connects TRBV9 to TRBJ2-2; 8 positions agree with TRBD2. This TCR derives from a woman aged 25-40 years with Graves' ophthalmopathy. The CDR3 here is CASSPSGGANTGELFF. DNA for the CDR3: TGTGCCAGCAGCCCAAGCGGGGGTGCGAACACCGGGGAGCTGTTTTTT.